A single sample gave rise to the 3 T cell receptor beta chains below, sequenced in a study of T-cell memory formation after mild COVID-19. MiXCR was run by TCRdb on the 5' RACE reads, yielding one entry per CDR3 protein. Altogether around 250,000 distinct CDR3 sequences are present, roughly 9.4% being singletons, with the ten largest covering 20% to 25%. Sequencing was performed on PBMCs or a T cell subset sorted from them (not recorded which). These receptor sequences come from a man aged 18 to 30 who had mild COVID-19 (a few samples of this study predate the infection). Cell type and time point are not known.

The chain joins TRBV10-3 to TRBJ2-7; 8 bases are shared with TRBD1. The length of the CDR3 is 16 residues. CDR1 and CDR2 (germline): ENHRY, SYGVKD. V lost 3 bases to trimming and J lost 6 bases; unmatched junction nucleotides: 13. Written as DNA, the CDR3 is TGTGCCATCAGTGACCACCCGGACAGGGATGGAGGCGAGCAGTACTTC. It specifies CAISDHPDRDGGEQYF.

The chain links TRBV29-1 to TRBJ2-3; TRBD1 might be the D (6 bases). Per germline, CDR1 SQVTM and CDR2 ANQGSEA. The CDR3 is made up of 17 amino acids. Trimming stripped 0 bases from V and 2 bases from J, with 18 bases between. CDR3 DNA: TGCAGCGTTGAAGATGGTGGGGCTAGGGGGTCCACAGATACGCAGTATTTT. This gives the protein CSVEDGGARGSTDTQYF.

This clonotype turned up a few times. The chain has TRBV5-1 and TRBJ2-2; D is ambiguous. The CDR3 is 14 amino acids. The germline CDR1 and CDR2 sequences are SGHRS and YFSETQ. The germline V and J ends were trimmed by 4 bases and 6 bases, with 13 bases remaining between them. The DNA of the CDR3 is TGCGCCAGCAGCCCTTCTCCGCAGTCCGGGGAGCTGTTTTTT. This codes for CASSPSPQSGELFF.